Many counts were recorded for the clone carrying this T cell receptor (beta chain). The antigen is unknown. This entry is derived from a study of T cells in Graves' hyperthyroidism and ophthalmopathy. Study-level findings and limits: In simple terms, a model built on 13 V-J features told ophthalmopathy apart from stable hyperthyroidism.

The investigators amplified TCR beta CDR3 regions from RNA transcripts. The HTBI primer set served for first-round RT-PCR of the TCR CDR3. TCRdb itself ran the multiplex PCR reads through MiXCR, one entry per CDR3 protein. In the table there are under 200,000 distinct CDR3 sequences, about 9% of which are singletons. Losses at the gene ends were 2 bases for V and 5 bases for J; bases not matched to a gene: 0. The CDR3 length is 14 residues. The rearrangement links TRBV12-3 or TRBV12-4 to TRBJ2-3; TRBD2 agrees at 11 bases. The sequenced sample was blood. The receptor was derived from a young woman with Graves' hyperthyroidism that later progressed to Graves' ophthalmopathy. CDR3 nucleotide sequence: TGTGCCAGCAGTTTACTAGCGGGAGGAGATACGCAGTATTTT. Translation: CASSLLAGGDTQYF.